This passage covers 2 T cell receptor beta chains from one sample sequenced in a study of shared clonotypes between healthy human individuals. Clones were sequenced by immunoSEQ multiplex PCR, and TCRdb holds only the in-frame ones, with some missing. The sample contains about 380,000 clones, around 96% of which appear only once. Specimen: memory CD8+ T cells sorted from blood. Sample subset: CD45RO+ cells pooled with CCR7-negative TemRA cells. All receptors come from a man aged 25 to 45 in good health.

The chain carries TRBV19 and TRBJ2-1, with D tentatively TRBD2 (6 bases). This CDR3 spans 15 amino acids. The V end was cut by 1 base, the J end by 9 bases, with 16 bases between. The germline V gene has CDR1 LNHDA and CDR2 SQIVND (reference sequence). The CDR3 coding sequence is TGTGCCAGTAGTATAGCTGGGGGAGTCGGGGGTGAGCAGTTCTTC. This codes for CASSIAGGVGGEQFF.

CDR3 bases: TGTGCCAGCAGCCGACTCATGGGTGCAACTAATGAAAAACTGTTTTTT. Protein product: CASSRLMGATNEKLFF. The chain recombines TRBV28 with TRBJ1-4; D not certain. The CDR3 extends over 16 amino acids. The germline gives CDR1 MDHEN, CDR2 SYDVKM. Trimming stripped 6 bases from V and 0 bases from J, with 14 bases between. The full variable domain, with the rest looked up from reference TRBV28 and TRBJ1-4, is DVKVTQSSRYLVKRTGEKVFLECVQDMDHENMFWYRQDPGLGLRLIYFSYDVKMKEKGDIPEGYSVSREKKERFSLILESASTNQTSMYLCASSRLMGATNEKLFFGSGTQLSVL.